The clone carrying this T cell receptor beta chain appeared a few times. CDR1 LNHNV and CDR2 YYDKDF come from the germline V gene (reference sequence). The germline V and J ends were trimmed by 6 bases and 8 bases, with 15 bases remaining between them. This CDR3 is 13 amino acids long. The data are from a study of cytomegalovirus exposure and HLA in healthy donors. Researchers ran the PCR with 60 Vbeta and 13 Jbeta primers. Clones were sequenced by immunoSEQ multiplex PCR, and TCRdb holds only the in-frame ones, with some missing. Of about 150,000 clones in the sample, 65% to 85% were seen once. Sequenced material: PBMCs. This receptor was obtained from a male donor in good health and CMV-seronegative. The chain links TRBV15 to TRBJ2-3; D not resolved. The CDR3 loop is CATSFRPEGTQYF. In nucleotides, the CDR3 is TGTGCCACCAGTTTCAGGCCGGAAGGTACGCAGTATTTT.